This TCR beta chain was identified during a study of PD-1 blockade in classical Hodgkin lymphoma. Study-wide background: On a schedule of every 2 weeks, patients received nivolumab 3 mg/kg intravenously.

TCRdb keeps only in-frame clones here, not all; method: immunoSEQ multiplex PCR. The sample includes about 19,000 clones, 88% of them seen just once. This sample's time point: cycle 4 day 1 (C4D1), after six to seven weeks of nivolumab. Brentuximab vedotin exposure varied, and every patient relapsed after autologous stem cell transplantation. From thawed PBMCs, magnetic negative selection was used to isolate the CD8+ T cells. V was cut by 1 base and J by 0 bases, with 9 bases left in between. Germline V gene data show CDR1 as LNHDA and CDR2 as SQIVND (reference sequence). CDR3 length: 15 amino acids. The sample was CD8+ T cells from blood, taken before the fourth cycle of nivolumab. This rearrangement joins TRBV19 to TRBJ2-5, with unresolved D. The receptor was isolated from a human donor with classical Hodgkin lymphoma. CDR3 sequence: CASSIVGNNQETQYF. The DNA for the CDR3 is TGTGCCAGTAGTATAGTGGGCAACAACCAAGAGACCCAGTACTTC.